These T cell receptor beta chains were read from a single sample in a study of identical twins. TCRdb redid the calling of the 5' RACE reads with MiXCR, one entry per CDR3 protein. This table holds 410,000 or so distinct CDR3 sequences, roughly 18% found once. The specimen sequenced was naive T cells sorted from blood. The receptors originated from a man aged 45-60 years in good health. CDR3s leave out the opening cysteine and the closing phenylalanine or tryptophan.

TRBJ1-4 TRBV4-3 ASSQGGWSDNNEKLF
TRBJ1-2 TRBV24-1 ATSLGANYGYT
TRBJ2-1 TRBV7-2 ASNPSGRVDEQF
TRBJ1-5 TRBV29-1 SVGSSNQPQH
TRBJ2-1 TRBV4-2 ASSQEVGTRSNEQF
TRBJ2-2 TRBV30 AWRGLGQVANTGELF
TRBJ2-7 TRBV6-1 ASGVTDRYDPRRYEQY
TRBJ2-3 TRBV30 AWSGVTDTQY
TRBJ2-2 TRBV4-2 ASNQKDWTTGTGELF
TRBJ2-7 TRBV29-1 SVAKGHEQY
TRBJ2-7 TRBV5-1 ASSQPSGQGRSYEQY
TRBJ2-7 TRBV28 ASSLGGSVYEQY
TRBJ2-7 TRBV6-2/TRBV6-3 ASSYGAGFGEQY
TRBJ2-7 TRBV5-5 ASSLGPNYEQY
TRBJ2-1 TRBV9 ASSVGSNEQF
TRBJ2-1 TRBV15 ATSMTPFAEQF
TRBJ2-7 TRBV15 ATSRGEGYEQY
TRBJ2-5 TRBV12-3/TRBV12-4 ASSLASGGALGETQY
TRBJ2-7 TRBV3-1 ASSQGFLAGSIYEQY
TRBJ2-7 TRBV25-1 ASSEGGRGSSYEQY
TRBJ2-3 TRBV20-1 SATRTTGLTDTQY
TRBJ2-1 TRBV6-5 ASSYYQGNEQF
TRBJ1-2 TRBV10-3 AISGTGDGYT
TRBJ2-2 TRBV6-5 ASSWGLGRGTGELF
TRBJ2-2 TRBV25-1 ASDPSASGNTGELF
TRBJ1-5 TRBV6-5 ASSSDTNQPQH
TRBJ2-7 TRBV30 AWKRTVLSYEQY
TRBJ2-1 TRBV5-1 ASSRVWGDEQF
TRBJ2-7 TRBV5-1 ASSARTAYEQY
TRBJ2-5 TRBV29-1 SVNRGSGETQY
TRBJ2-5 TRBV6-1 ASSKPTSGTETQY
TRBJ1-5 TRBV4-3 ASSQGWGMGEPQH